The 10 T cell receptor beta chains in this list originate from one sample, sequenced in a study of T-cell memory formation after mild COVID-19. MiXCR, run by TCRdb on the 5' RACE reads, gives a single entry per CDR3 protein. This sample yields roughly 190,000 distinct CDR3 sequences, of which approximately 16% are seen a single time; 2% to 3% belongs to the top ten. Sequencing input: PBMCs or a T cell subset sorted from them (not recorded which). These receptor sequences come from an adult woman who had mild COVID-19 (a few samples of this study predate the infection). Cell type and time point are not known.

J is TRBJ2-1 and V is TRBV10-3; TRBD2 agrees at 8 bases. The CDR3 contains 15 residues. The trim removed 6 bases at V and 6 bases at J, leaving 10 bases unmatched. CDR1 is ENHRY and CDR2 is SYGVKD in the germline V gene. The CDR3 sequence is CAISGGGNLPNEQFF. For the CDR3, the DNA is TGTGCCATCAGCGGGGGGGGCAATTTACCCAATGAGCAGTTCTTC.

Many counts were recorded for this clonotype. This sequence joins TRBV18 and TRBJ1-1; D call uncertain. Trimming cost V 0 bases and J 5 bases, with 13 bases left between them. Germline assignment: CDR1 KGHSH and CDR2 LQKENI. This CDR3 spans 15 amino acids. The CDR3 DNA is TGTGCCAGCTCACCACCGATAATGGGGAGAACTGAAGCTTTCTTT. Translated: CASSPPIMGRTEAFF.

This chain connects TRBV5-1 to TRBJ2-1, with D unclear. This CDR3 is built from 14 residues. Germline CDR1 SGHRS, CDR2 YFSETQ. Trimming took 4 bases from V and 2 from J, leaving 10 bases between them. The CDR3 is CASSLGITYNEQFF. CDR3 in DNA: TGCGCCAGCAGCCTGGGGATAACCTACAATGAGCAGTTCTTC.

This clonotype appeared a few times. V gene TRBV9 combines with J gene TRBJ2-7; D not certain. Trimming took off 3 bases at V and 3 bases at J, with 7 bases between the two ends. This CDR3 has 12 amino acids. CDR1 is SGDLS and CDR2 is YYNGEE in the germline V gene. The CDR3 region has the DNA TGTGCCAGCAGCGGACGTAACTACGAGCAGTACTTC. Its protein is CASSGRNYEQYF.

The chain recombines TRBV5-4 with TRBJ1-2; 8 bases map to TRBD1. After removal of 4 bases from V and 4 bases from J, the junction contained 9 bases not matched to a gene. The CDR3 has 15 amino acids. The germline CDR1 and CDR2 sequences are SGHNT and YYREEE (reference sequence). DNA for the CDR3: TGTGCCAGCAGCGGAATCGGACAGGGCCTCTATGGCTACACCTTC. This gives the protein CASSGIGQGLYGYTF.

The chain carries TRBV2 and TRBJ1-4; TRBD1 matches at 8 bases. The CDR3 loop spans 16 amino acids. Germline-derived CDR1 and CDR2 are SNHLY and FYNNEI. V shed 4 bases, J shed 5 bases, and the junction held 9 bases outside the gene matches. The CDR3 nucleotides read TGTGCCAGCAGTGCGACCCAGGGGGCAGGGAATGAAAAACTGTTTTTT. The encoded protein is CASSATQGAGNEKLFF.

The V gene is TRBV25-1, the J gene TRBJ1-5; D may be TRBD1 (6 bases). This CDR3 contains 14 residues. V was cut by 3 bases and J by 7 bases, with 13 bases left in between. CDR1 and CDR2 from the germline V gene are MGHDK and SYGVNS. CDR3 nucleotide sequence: TGTGCCAGCAGTGATGCCAGGGGCAGGCAGCCCCAGCATTTT. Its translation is CASSDARGRQPQHF.

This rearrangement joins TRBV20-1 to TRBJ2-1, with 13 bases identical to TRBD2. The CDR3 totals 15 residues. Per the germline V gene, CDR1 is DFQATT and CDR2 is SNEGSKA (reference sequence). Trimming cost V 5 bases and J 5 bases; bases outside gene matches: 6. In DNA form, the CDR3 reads TGCAGTGCTGGGGTGACTAGCGGGAGGAACAATGAGCAGTTCTTC. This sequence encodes CSAGVTSGRNNEQFF.

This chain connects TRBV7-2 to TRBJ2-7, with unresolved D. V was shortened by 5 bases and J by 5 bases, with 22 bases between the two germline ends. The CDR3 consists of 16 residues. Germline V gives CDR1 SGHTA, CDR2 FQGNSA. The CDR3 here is CASSGFGKTLRHEQYF. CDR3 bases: TGTGCCAGCAGCGGATTTGGGAAAACCCTAAGGCACGAGCAGTACTTC.

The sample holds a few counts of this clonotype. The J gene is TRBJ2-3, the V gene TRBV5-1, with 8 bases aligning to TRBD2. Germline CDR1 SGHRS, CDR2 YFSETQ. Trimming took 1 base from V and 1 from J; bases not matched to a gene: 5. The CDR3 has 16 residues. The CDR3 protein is CASSLFGAGGTDTQYF. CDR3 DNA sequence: TGCGCCAGCAGCTTGTTTGGAGCGGGGGGCACAGATACGCAGTATTTT.